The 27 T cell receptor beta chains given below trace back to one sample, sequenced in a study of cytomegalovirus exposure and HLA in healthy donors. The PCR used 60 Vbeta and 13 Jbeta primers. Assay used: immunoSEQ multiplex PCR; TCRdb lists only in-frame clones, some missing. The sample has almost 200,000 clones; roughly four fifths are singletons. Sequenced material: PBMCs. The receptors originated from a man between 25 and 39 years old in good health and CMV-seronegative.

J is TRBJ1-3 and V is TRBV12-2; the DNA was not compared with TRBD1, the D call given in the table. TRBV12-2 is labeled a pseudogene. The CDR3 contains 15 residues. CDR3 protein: CASRADTSSGNTIYF. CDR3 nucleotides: TGTGCAAGTCGAGCTGACACGAGCTCTGGAAACACCATATATTTT.

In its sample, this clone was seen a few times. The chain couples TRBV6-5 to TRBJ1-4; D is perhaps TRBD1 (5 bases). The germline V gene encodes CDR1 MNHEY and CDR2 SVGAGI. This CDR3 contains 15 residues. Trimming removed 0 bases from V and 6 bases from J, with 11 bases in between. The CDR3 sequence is CASSYSWGVDEKLFF. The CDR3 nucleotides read TGTGCCAGCAGTTACTCGTGGGGGGTAGATGAAAAACTGTTTTTT.

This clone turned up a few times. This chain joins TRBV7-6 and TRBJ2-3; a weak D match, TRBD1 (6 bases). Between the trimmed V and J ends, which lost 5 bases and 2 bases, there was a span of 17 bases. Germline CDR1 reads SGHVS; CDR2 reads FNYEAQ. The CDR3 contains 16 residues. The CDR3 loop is CASSAALQGHTDTQYF. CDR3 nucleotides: TGTGCCAGCAGCGCAGCCCTTCAGGGGCACACAGATACGCAGTATTTT.

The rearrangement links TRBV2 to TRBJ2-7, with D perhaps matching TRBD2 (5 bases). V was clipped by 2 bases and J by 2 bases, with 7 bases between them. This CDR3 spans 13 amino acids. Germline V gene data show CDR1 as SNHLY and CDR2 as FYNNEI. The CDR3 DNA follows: TGTGCCAGCAGTGAACCGGGAACCTACGAGCAGTACTTC. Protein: CASSEPGTYEQYF. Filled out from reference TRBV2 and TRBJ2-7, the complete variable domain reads EPEVTQTPSHQVTQMGQEVILRCVPISNHLYFYWYRQILGQKVEFLVSFYNNEISEKSEIFDDQFSVERPDGSNFTLKIRSTKLEDSAMYFCASSEPGTYEQYFGPGTRLTVT.

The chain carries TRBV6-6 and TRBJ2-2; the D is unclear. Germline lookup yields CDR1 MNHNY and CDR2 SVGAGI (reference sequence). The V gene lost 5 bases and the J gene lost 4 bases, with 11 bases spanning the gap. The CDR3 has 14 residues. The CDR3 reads CASSALAGTGELFF. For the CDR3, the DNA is TGTGCCAGCAGTGCCCTCGCCGGCACCGGGGAGCTGTTTTTT.

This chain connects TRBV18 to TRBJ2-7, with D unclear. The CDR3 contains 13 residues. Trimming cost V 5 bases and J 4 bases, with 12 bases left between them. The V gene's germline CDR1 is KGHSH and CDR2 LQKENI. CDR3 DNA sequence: TGTGCCAGCTCAGCACTCTCAGAATACGAGCAGTACTTC. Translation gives CASSALSEYEQYF.

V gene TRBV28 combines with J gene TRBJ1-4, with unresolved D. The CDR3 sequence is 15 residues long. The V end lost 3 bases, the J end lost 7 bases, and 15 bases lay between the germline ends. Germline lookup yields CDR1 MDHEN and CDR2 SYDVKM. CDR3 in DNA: TGTGCCAGCAGTTTGGACTCCTCAAGGTCTGAAAAACTGTTTTTT. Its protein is CASSLDSSRSEKLFF.

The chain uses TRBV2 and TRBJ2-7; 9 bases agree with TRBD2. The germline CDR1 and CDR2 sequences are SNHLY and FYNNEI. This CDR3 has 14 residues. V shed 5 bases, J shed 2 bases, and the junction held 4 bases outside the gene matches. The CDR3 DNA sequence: TGTGCCAGCAGTTATAGCGGGAGAACCTACGAGCAGTACTTC. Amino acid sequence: CASSYSGRTYEQYF.

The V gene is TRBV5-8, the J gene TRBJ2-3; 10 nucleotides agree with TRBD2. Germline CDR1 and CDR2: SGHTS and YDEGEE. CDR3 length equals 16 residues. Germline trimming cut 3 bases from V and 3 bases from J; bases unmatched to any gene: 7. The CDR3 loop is CASSYLAGDGTDTQYF. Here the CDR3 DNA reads TGTGCCAGCAGCTACCTAGCGGGAGACGGAACAGATACGCAGTATTTT.

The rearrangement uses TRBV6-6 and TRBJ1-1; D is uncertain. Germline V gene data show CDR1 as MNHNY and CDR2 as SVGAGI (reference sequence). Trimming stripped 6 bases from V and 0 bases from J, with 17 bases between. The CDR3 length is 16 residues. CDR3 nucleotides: TGTGCCAGCAGATCAAGCCCGCGAGGAATGAACACTGAAGCTTTCTTT. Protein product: CASRSSPRGMNTEAFF.

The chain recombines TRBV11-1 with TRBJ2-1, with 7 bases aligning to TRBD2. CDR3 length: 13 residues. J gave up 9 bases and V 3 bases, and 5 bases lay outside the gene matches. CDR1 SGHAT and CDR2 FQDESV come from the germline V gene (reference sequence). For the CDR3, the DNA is TGTGCCAGCAGCTTGGCGGGAGTGGGTGAGCAGTTCTTC. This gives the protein CASSLAGVGEQFF.

This CDR3 is CASSLVQGKTYNEQFF. CDR3 nucleotides: TGTGCCAGCAGCTTAGTCCAGGGAAAGACCTACAATGAGCAGTTCTTC. The chain combines TRBV7-9 with TRBJ2-1; D perhaps matches TRBD1 (5 bases). V dropped 1 base and J dropped 2 bases, with 12 bases sitting between them. CDR3 length: 16 amino acids. Germline V gene lookup returns CDR1 SEHNR and CDR2 FQNEAQ (reference sequence).

The CDR3 bases are TGCAGCGGCTTAGAAAGCTCCTACAATGAGCAGTTCTTC. Translating gives CSGLESSYNEQFF. The chain links TRBV29-1 to TRBJ2-1; D is unclear. The CDR3 consists of 13 residues. V lost 7 bases and J 0 bases, leaving 10 bases between the germline ends. CDR1 is SQVTM, CDR2 ANQGSEA, per germline.

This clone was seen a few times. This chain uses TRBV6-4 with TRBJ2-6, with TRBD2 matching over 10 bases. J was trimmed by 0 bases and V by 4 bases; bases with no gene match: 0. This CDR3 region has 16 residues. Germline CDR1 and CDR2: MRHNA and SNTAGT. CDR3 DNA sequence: TGTGCCAGCAGTGGGACTAGCGGCTCTGGGGCCAACGTCCTGACTTTC. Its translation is CASSGTSGSGANVLTF.

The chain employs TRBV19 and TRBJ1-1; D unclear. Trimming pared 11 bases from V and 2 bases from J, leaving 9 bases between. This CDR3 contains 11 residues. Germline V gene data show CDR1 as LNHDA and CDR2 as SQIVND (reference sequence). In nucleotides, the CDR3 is TGTGCCGCCAGTCGAAACACTGAAGCTTTCTTT. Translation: CAASRNTEAFF.

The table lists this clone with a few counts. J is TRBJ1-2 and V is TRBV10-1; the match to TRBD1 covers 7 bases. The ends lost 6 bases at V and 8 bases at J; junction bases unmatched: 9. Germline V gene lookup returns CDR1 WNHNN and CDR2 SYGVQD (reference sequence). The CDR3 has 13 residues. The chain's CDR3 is CASSATGFTGYTF. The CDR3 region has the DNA TGCGCCAGCAGCGCGACAGGGTTTACGGGCTACACCTTC.

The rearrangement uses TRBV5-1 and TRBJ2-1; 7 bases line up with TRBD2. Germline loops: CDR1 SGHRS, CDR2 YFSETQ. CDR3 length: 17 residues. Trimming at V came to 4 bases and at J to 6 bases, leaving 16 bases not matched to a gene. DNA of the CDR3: TGCGCCAGCAGCCTCCGACTAGCCCGGGAGCAGGGCAATGAGCAGTTCTTC. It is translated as CASSLRLAREQGNEQFF. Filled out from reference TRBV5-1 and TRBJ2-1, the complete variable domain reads KAGVTQTPRYLIKTRGQQVTLSCSPISGHRSVSWYQQTPGQGLQFLFEYFSETQRNKGNFPGRFSGRQFSNSRSEMNVSTLELGDSALYLCASSLRLAREQGNEQFFGPGTRLTVL.

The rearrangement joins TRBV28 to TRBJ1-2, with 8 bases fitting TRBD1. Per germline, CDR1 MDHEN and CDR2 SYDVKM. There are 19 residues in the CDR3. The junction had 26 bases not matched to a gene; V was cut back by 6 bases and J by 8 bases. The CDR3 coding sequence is TGTGCCAGCAGACCCAGCTATGCGACAGAGACAGGGGTGCGGGAGGGCTACACCTTC. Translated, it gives CASRPSYATETGVREGYTF.

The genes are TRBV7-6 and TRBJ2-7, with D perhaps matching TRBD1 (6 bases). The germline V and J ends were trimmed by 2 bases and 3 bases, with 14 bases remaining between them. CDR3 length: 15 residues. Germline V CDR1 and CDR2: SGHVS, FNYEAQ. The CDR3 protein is CASSLLARGGYEQYF. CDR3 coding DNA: TGTGCCAGCAGCTTATTAGCCAGGGGTGGCTACGAGCAGTACTTC.

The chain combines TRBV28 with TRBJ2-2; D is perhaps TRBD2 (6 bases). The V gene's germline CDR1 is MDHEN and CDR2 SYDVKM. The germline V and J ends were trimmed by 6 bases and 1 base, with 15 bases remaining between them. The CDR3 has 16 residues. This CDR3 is CASSFTLAVNTGELFF. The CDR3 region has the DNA TGTGCCAGCAGCTTCACGTTAGCGGTGAACACCGGGGAGCTGTTTTTT.

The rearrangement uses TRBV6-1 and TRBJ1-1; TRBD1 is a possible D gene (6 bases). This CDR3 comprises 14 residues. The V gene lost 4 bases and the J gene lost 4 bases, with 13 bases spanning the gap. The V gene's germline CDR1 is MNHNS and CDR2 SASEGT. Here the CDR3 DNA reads TGTGCCAGCAGTGTTACAGGGCTGGGCACTGAAGCTTTCTTT. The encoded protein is CASSVTGLGTEAFF.

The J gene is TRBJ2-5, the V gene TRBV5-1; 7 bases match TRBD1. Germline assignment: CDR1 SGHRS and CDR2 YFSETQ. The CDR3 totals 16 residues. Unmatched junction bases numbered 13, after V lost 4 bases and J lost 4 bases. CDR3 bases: TGCGCCAGCAGCCTCCAGACAGGGTTACCGTCAGAGACCCAGTACTTC. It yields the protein CASSLQTGLPSETQYF.

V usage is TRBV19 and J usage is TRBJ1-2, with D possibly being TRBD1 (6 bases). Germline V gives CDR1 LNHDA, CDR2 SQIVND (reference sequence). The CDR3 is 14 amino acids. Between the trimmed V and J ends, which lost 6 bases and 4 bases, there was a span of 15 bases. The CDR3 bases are TGTGCCAGTAGATCTCAGGGGATCGGCTATGGCTACACCTTC. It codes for CASRSQGIGYGYTF.

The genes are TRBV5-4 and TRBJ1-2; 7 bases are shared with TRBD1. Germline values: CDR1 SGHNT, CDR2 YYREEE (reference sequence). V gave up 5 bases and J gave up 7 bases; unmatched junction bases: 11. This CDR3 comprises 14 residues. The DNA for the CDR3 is TGTGCCAGCAGGGCGGGACAGCTATCGGGTGGCTACACCTTC. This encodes CASRAGQLSGGYTF.

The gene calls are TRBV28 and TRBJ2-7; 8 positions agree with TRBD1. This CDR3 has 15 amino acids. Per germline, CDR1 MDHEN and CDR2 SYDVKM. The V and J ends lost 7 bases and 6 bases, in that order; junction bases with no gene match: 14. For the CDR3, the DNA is TGTGCCAGCATCATCCCATCAGACAGGGGAGGCGAGCAGTACTTC. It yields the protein CASIIPSDRGGEQYF.

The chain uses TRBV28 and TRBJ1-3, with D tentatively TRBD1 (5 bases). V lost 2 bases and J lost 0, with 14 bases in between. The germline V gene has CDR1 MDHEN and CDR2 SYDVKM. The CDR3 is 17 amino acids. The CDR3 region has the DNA TGTGCCAGCAGTTTAACACCACAGGTCTCCTCTGGAAACACCATATATTTT. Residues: CASSLTPQVSSGNTIYF.

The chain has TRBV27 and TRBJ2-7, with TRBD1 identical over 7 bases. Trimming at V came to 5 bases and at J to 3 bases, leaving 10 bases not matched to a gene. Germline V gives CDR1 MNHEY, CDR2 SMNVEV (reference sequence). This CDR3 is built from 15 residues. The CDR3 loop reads CASSALPPGGYEQYF. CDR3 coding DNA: TGTGCCAGCAGTGCCCTCCCCCCAGGGGGCTACGAGCAGTACTTC.